These T cell receptor beta chains were read from a single sample in a study of early T cells in non-severe SARS-CoV-2 infection. TCRdb reanalysed the 5' RACE reads using MiXCR and keeps one entry per CDR3 protein. The repertoire holds 17,000 or so distinct CDR3 sequences, with about 5.4% as singletons. The source was whole blood, collected at baseline. These receptors all come from an adult who was a healthcare worker with PCR-confirmed SARS-CoV-2 infection or an uninfected control (not recorded which). The CDR3 runs from the conserved cysteine through the conserved F or W. A D gene is named only where the DNA matches it firmly. Size is stated for part of the rows, as once, few or many counts, or as a class when the clone is expanded.

TRBJ1-1 | NA | medium-sized | 12 | TRBV25-1 | TGTGCCAGCAGTGCCGACAGTCCTGAAGCTTTCTTT | CASSADSPEAFF
TRBJ2-7 | TRBD2 | many | 14 | TRBV6-6 | TGTGCCAGCACGAAGACTAGCGGAACCTACGAGCAGTACTTC | CASTKTSGTYEQYF
TRBJ2-6 | NA | many | 16 | TRBV4-3 | TGCGCCAGCAGCCAAGAGGGGCCTTCTGGGGCCAACGTCCTGACTTTC | CASSQEGPSGANVLTF
TRBJ1-1 | NA | many | 14 | TRBV5-1 | TGCGCCAGCATCCCGGCAGGGAGGGCAGGTGAAGCTTTCTTT | CASIPAGRAGEAFF
TRBJ2-7 | TRBD1 | many | 15 | TRBV12-3/TRBV12-4 | TGTGCCAGCAGCCCCCTAGACAGGGGCTACGACGAGCAGTACTTC | CASSPLDRGYDEQYF
TRBJ2-5 | NA | NA | 15 | TRBV25-1 | TGTGCCAGCAGTGAATTCGGGATGGCACAAGAGACCCAGTACTTC | CASSEFGMAQETQYF
TRBJ1-4 | TRBD1 | medium-sized | 16 | TRBV5-1 | TGCGCCAGCAGCCCGGGGACAGGGGGCGCTTTTGAAAAACTGTTTTTT | CASSPGTGGAFEKLFF
TRBJ2-1 | TRBD2 | medium-sized | 15 | TRBV6-4 | TGTGCCAGCAGTGACGGGACTAGCTCCTACAATGAGCAGTTCTTC | CASSDGTSSYNEQFF
TRBJ1-1 | NA | few | 14 | TRBV3-1 | TGTGCCAGCAGCCCTGTAGGGGCTGACACTGAAGCTTTCTTT | CASSPVGADTEAFF
TRBJ1-2 | NA | many | 14 | TRBV20-1 | TGCAGTGCTAGAGTCGCAGGGCGGGGGTATGGCTACACCTTC | CSARVAGRGYGYTF
TRBJ2-3 | NA | NA | 16 | TRBV7-3 | TGTGCCAGCAGTCCCAAAGGCTCCCGGAGCACAGATACGCAGTATTTT | CASSPKGSRSTDTQYF
TRBJ2-7 | TRBD1 | medium-sized | 14 | TRBV20-1 | TGCAGTGCCAAAGAATGGGACAGGGGGTACGAGCAGTACTTC | CSAKEWDRGYEQYF
TRBJ2-7 | TRBD1 | few | 14 | TRBV4-1 | TGCGCCAGCAGCCAGGGACAGGGGGCGTACGAGCAGTACTTC | CASSQGQGAYEQYF
TRBJ2-4 | NA | many | 14 | TRBV5-1 | TGCGCCAGCAGCTTGGATCACAGCCCGAGCATTCAGTACTTC | CASSLDHSPSIQYF
TRBJ1-2 | NA | many | 13 | TRBV7-9 | TGTGCCAGCAGCCTGGACAGCGATTATGGCTACACCTTC | CASSLDSDYGYTF
TRBJ2-2 | NA | few | 13 | TRBV7-2 | TGTGCCAGCAGCGCCAGGGGAAACGGGGAGCTGTTTTTT | CASSARGNGELFF
TRBJ1-1 | NA | many | 14 | TRBV7-8 | TGTGCCAGCAGCGCTACATTTCGGGGCACTGAAGCTTTCTTT | CASSATFRGTEAFF